This record looks at one T cell receptor (beta chain) sequence and its context. MiXCR, run by TCRdb on the RT-PCR reads, gives a single entry per CDR3 protein. This table has more than 850,000 distinct CDR3 sequences, around 17% appearing once. This sample is drawn from a study of patients and donors after allogeneic stem cell transplantation. The germline V and J ends were trimmed by 0 bases and 2 bases, with 19 bases remaining between them. In germline, CDR1 is LGHDT, CDR2 YNNKEL (reference sequence). This CDR3 comprises 18 residues. The V gene is TRBV3-1, the J gene TRBJ2-5, with D tentatively TRBD1 (6 bases). The sequenced material came from blood, either unsorted or a sorted T cell fraction (not recorded which). The receptor's source is a human donor who was either an allogeneic HSCT recipient or a stem cell or donor lymphocyte infusion donor (not recorded which). It is not recorded whose cells these are; they may come from a transplant donor. CDR3 protein: CASSQESLEQGYQETQYF. The DNA for the CDR3 is TGTGCCAGCAGCCAAGAATCTCTTGAACAGGGCTATCAAGAGACCCAGTACTTC.